The present T cell receptor (beta chain) was sequenced within a study of blood T cell repertoires in COVID-19. The wider study: Sources were T cells, B-cell-depleted T cells, or PBMCs; the material itself was cDNA or gDNA.

Assay: immunoSEQ multiplex PCR; the TCRdb copy retains only in-frame clones and omits some. The sample gives about 250,000 clones, around 86% of which show up once; about 1.6% is in the top ten. Recruits, aged about 18 to 89 years, lived in some 25 US areas. The CDR3 is 13 amino acids. V was cut by 4 bases and J by 3 bases, with 10 bases left in between. The germline V gene has CDR1 ENHRY and CDR2 SYGVKD. Sample: PBMCs or T cells enriched from blood (not recorded which). The chain recombines TRBV10-3 with TRBJ2-7; D possibly corresponds to TRBD1 (6 bases). The TCR was taken from a middle-aged man who had recovered from COVID-19. CDR3 amino acids: CAISARQDYEQYF. CDR3 coding DNA: TGTGCCATCAGTGCCCGACAGGACTACGAGCAGTACTTC.